The entry below describes one T cell receptor (beta chain). The germline V gene has CDR1 SQVTM and CDR2 ANQGSEA. The CDR3 is made up of 15 amino acids. The data belong to a study of blood T cells in healthy people across ages. A J-beta primer mix and a sample-barcoded 5' primer were used in a second PCR of roughly 7 to 12 cycles. TCRdb reprocessed the 5' RACE reads via MiXCR and lists one record per CDR3 protein. The sample records approximately 400,000 distinct CDR3 sequences, over 45% being singletons. V usage is TRBV29-1 and J usage is TRBJ2-7, with D perhaps TRBD1 (6 bases). The DNA end lines up better with TRBJ2-5; the J call may be wrong. Sequences were obtained from blood. This TCR was recovered from a man between 60 and 75 years old in good health. The CDR3 spells CSVGAGAGPQETQYF. CDR3 in DNA: TGCAGCGTTGGGGCAGGGGCTGGGCCTCAAGAGACCCAGTACTTC.